This T cell receptor (beta chain) was sequenced during a study of blood T cell repertoires in COVID-19. Background on the study: Whether acute or convalescent, the COVID-19 samples came from the United States, Italy and Spain.

Per the original methods: Amplification of reference gene primers provided the estimated nucleated cell counts. Measured with immunoSEQ multiplex PCR; TCRdb has only the in-frame clones, and not every one. V, J and clone size derive from that table, while D and trimming were established from the DNA sequence. Among 200,000 to 300,000 clones listed, about 73% were seen once. The CDR3 totals 17 residues. Germline V gives CDR1 LNHDA, CDR2 SQIVND (reference sequence). V shed 5 bases, J shed 0 bases, and the junction held 10 bases outside the gene matches. V gene TRBV19 combines with J gene TRBJ2-7; TRBD2 matches at 10 bases. Sequenced input: peripheral blood. The receptor was derived from a woman older than 75 with acute or convalescent COVID-19. The CDR3 loop is CASSLRLAGVASYEQYF. In DNA, the CDR3 is TGTGCCAGTAGTCTGAGGCTAGCGGGAGTAGCCTCCTACGAGCAGTACTTC.